This passage covers 30 T cell receptor beta chains from one sample sequenced in a study of blood T cell repertoires in COVID-19. The table came from immunoSEQ multiplex PCR; TCRdb's copy has only in-frame clones and leaves some out. Of 200,000 to 300,000 clones in the sample, around 87% were seen once. The sequenced sample was peripheral blood. The receptors shown here come from a woman in her forties or fifties with acute or convalescent COVID-19.

The genes are TRBV7-3 and TRBJ2-2; TRBD2 matches 7 bases. Germline V gene lookup returns CDR1 SGHTA and CDR2 FQGTGA. This CDR3 comprises 14 residues. V dropped 8 bases and J dropped 4; count of bases not matched to a gene: 7. DNA for the CDR3: TGTGCCAGCGGGAGGGCCCGAAGCACCGGGGAGCTGTTTTTT. This codes for CASGRARSTGELFF. Variable domain in full (rest from reference TRBV7-3 and TRBJ2-2): GAGVSQTPSNKVTEKGKYVELRCDPISGHTALYWYRQSLGQGPEFLIYFQGTGAADDSGLPNDRFFAVRPEGSVSTLKIQRTERGDSAVYLCASGRARSTGELFFGEGSRLTVL.

The chain employs TRBV5-8 and TRBJ1-1, with D uncertain. The CDR3 has 14 amino acids. Germline V gives CDR1 SGHTS, CDR2 YDEGEE. Trimming stripped 0 bases from V and 3 bases from J, with 9 bases between. The CDR3 DNA reads TGTGCCAGCAGCTTGGGCGACACCTACACTGAAGCTTTCTTT. This gives the protein CASSLGDTYTEAFF.

V is TRBV27 and J is TRBJ2-7; 7 bases are shared with TRBD2. V shed 5 bases and J 0 bases; nucleotides not matched to a gene: 13. This CDR3 is built from 17 residues. The germline gives CDR1 MNHEY, CDR2 SMNVEV (reference sequence). The CDR3 nucleotides are TGTGCCAGCAGTCCCCGGGGGGTGGGAACAACCTCCTACGAGCAGTACTTC. Translation gives CASSPRGVGTTSYEQYF.

The rearrangement links TRBV28 to TRBJ1-2, with 7 bases identical to TRBD1. V was pared by 2 bases and J by 3 bases, with 6 bases of the junction left unmatched. Germline loops: CDR1 MDHEN, CDR2 SYDVKM. This CDR3 contains 15 residues. CDR3 sequence reads: CASSLPTGSDYGYTF. In DNA, the CDR3 is TGTGCCAGCAGTTTACCGACAGGGTCGGACTATGGCTACACCTTC.

V usage is TRBV6-6 and J usage is TRBJ1-5; 7 bases are a match to TRBD1. V was clipped by 7 bases and J by 1 base; unmatched bases: 4. Per the germline V gene, CDR1 is MNHNY and CDR2 is SVGAGI (reference sequence). The CDR3 is 14 amino acids. In DNA form, the CDR3 reads TGTGCCAGCACCACAGGGGCGAGCAATCAGCCCCAGCATTTT. Amino acids: CASTTGASNQPQHF.

V usage is TRBV28 and J usage is TRBJ2-1, with TRBD2 matching 7 bases. Unmatched junction bases numbered 6, after V lost 3 bases and J lost 4 bases. Germline CDR1 and CDR2: MDHEN and SYDVKM. The CDR3 loop spans 15 amino acids. CDR3 sequence (DNA): TGTGCCAGCAGTTTTGGGAGGGCCACGTACAATGAGCAGTTCTTC. The encoded protein is CASSFGRATYNEQFF.

This clone has more than one count but fewer than ten. The gene calls are TRBV5-1 and TRBJ1-5; D is unresolved. This CDR3 contains 15 residues. The germline V gene encodes CDR1 SGHRS and CDR2 YFSETQ. The ends were cut back, 1 base at V and 0 bases at J, with 8 bases in the middle. The CDR3 here is CASSLRGNSNQPQHF. Here the CDR3 DNA reads TGCGCCAGCAGCTTGCGAGGGAATAGCAATCAGCCCCAGCATTTT.

This chain uses TRBV4-3 with TRBJ2-1, with TRBD2 matching 14 bases. The V gene's germline CDR1 is LGHNA and CDR2 YSLEER. J gave up 7 bases and V 1 base, and 12 bases lay outside the gene matches. This CDR3 spans 19 amino acids. In nucleotides, the CDR3 is TGCGCCAGCAGCCAAGGACTAGCGGGAGGGCCTGACGGTACAAATGAGCAGTTCTTC. Its protein is CASSQGLAGGPDGTNEQFF.

The chain recombines TRBV30 with TRBJ1-1; TRBD1 agrees at 9 bases. Germline CDR1 GTSNPN, CDR2 SVGIG (reference sequence). V lost 1 base to trimming and J lost 1 base; unmatched junction nucleotides: 4. CDR3 length: 15 residues. The CDR3 here is CAWSETGGENTEAFF. The CDR3 bases are TGTGCCTGGAGTGAAACAGGGGGCGAGAACACTGAAGCTTTCTTT.

The genes are TRBV7-9 and TRBJ2-7; D is undetermined. The CDR3 has 11 residues. The germline CDR1 and CDR2 sequences are SEHNR and FQNEAQ (reference sequence). The V end was cut by 4 bases, the J end by 4 bases, with 5 bases between. CDR3 bases: TGTGCCAGCAGCTACAAGTACGAGCAGTACTTC. Its translation: CASSYKYEQYF.

This chain joins TRBV19 and TRBJ1-6; possible D gene TRBD1, 5 bases. The V gene's germline CDR1 is LNHDA and CDR2 SQIVND (reference sequence). Trimming removed 6 bases from V and 5 bases from J, with 17 bases in between. This CDR3 has 16 residues. As DNA, the CDR3 is TGTGCCAGTAGGTTGCGGGGGTATGAGAATAATTCACCCCTCCACTTT. This translates into CASRLRGYENNSPLHF.

The rearrangement uses TRBV15 and TRBJ2-2, with D tentatively TRBD1 (6 bases). CDR3 size: 16 residues. Germline CDR1 LNHNV, CDR2 YYDKDF (reference sequence). V was pared by 5 bases and J by 4 bases, with 17 bases between. Here the CDR3 DNA reads TGTGCCACCAGCCTACGCTCTCAGGGGATCACCGGGGAGCTGTTTTTT. It translates to CATSLRSQGITGELFF. The full variable domain, with the rest looked up from reference TRBV15 and TRBJ2-2, is DAMVIQNPRYQVTQFGKPVTLSCSQTLNHNVMYWYQQKSSQAPKLLFHYYDKDFNNEADTPDNFQSRRPNTSFCFLDIRSPGLGDTAMYLCATSLRSQGITGELFFGEGSRLTVL.

V is TRBV28 and J is TRBJ2-5; D possibly corresponds to TRBD1 (7 bases). Trimming stripped 3 bases from V and 0 bases from J, with 14 bases between. Germline CDR1 MDHEN, CDR2 SYDVKM. This CDR3 is built from 16 residues. The CDR3 sequence: CASSFKGGQYQETQYF. The CDR3 bases are TGTGCCAGCAGTTTTAAGGGGGGACAGTACCAAGAGACCCAGTACTTC. Supplemented by reference TRBV28 and TRBJ2-5, the full variable domain reads DVKVTQSSRYLVKRTGEKVFLECVQDMDHENMFWYRQDPGLGLRLIYFSYDVKMKEKGDIPEGYSVSREKKERFSLILESASTNQTSMYLCASSFKGGQYQETQYFGPGTRLLVL.

The chain combines TRBV10-3 with TRBJ2-6, with a possible D match to TRBD1 (5 bases). V lost 6 bases and J lost 1, with 16 bases in between. CDR1 ENHRY and CDR2 SYGVKD come from the germline V gene. This CDR3 is 17 amino acids long. CDR3 in amino acids: CAIRGASRGSGANVLTF. The CDR3, as DNA: TGTGCCATCAGAGGGGCGTCTAGGGGTTCTGGGGCCAACGTCCTGACTTTC.

V usage is TRBV28 and J usage is TRBJ1-5, with 9 positions matching TRBD1. The CDR3 loop spans 19 amino acids. V lost 5 bases, J lost 0 bases, and 14 bases stayed unmatched. Germline V CDR1 and CDR2: MDHEN, SYDVKM. The chain's CDR3 is CASSEPGQGFFHSNQPQHF. The CDR3 region has the DNA TGTGCCAGCAGTGAACCGGGACAGGGTTTTTTCCATAGCAATCAGCCCCAGCATTTT.

The chain combines TRBV2 with TRBJ1-5; no clear D gene. The germline V and J ends were trimmed by 4 bases and 1 base, with 11 bases remaining between them. The CDR3 is made up of 15 amino acids. Germline V gene sequence: CDR1 SNHLY, CDR2 FYNNEI. The CDR3 region has the DNA TGTGCCAGCAGTGTGACACGAGACAGCAATCAGCCCCAGCATTTT. Protein sequence: CASSVTRDSNQPQHF. Supplemented by reference TRBV2 and TRBJ1-5, the full variable domain reads EPEVTQTPSHQVTQMGQEVILRCVPISNHLYFYWYRQILGQKVEFLVSFYNNEISEKSEIFDDQFSVERPDGSNFTLKIRSTKLEDSAMYFCASSVTRDSNQPQHFGDGTRLSIL.

The V and J genes are TRBV21-1 and TRBJ2-3; the DNA was not used to check the table's D call, TRBD2. TRBV21-1 is noted as a pseudogene. This CDR3 region has 18 residues. The CDR3 DNA reads TGTGCCAGCAGCAAAATTGTGCTGAGAGGCGAGGTCACAGATACGCAGTATTTT. As protein: CASSKIVLRGEVTDTQYF.

The CDR3, as DNA: TGTGCCAGTAGTACCGCAGCGGGGACTAGCGGGAGGTGGGGAAATGAGCAGTTCTTC. This gives the protein CASSTAAGTSGRWGNEQFF. The chain joins TRBV19 to TRBJ2-1; 15 positions match TRBD2. The J segment lost 7 bases and the V segment lost 4 bases, leaving 14 bases of the junction unmatched. This CDR3 spans 19 amino acids. Germline V CDR1 and CDR2: LNHDA, SQIVND (reference sequence).

The chain couples TRBV6-6 to TRBJ1-3; no reliable D call. Germline values: CDR1 MNHNY, CDR2 SVGAGI (reference sequence). The CDR3 extends over 15 amino acids. The V end was cut by 6 bases, the J end by 1 base, with 13 bases between. The CDR3 loop is CASRIQLASGNTIYF. The CDR3 nucleotides read TGTGCCAGCAGAATACAGTTGGCATCTGGAAACACCATATATTTT.

The rearrangement uses TRBV6-5 and TRBJ2-7; D gene uncertain. The V end lost 0 bases, the J end lost 2 bases, and 11 bases lay between the germline ends. The CDR3 loop spans 15 amino acids. Germline V gene sequence: CDR1 MNHEY, CDR2 SVGAGI. CDR3: CASSYSVRPTYEQYF. In DNA form, the CDR3 reads TGTGCCAGCAGTTACTCGGTCAGGCCAACCTACGAGCAGTACTTC.

By sample share, this clone is medium-sized. The V and J genes are TRBV28 and TRBJ2-1, with a weak D call TRBD1 (6 bases). Germline values: CDR1 MDHEN, CDR2 SYDVKM. CDR3 size: 15 residues. The V and J ends lost 7 bases and 2 bases respectively, with 15 bases between them. CDR3 amino acids: CASKPQGFPYNEQFF. The CDR3, as DNA: TGTGCCAGCAAACCACAGGGATTCCCCTACAATGAGCAGTTCTTC.

The chain combines TRBV7-3 with TRBJ1-1; D is possibly TRBD1 (5 bases). This CDR3 comprises 15 residues. V was shortened by 2 bases and J by 4 bases, with 14 bases between the two germline ends. CDR1 is SGHTA and CDR2 is FQGTGA in the germline V gene. The CDR3 protein is CASSLAYSRVTEAFF. The CDR3 region has the DNA TGTGCCAGCAGCTTAGCGTACAGCAGGGTCACTGAAGCTTTCTTT.

This chain links TRBV28 with TRBJ2-7; 10 bases are a match to TRBD2. V shed 4 bases and J 6 bases; nucleotides not matched to a gene: 3. CDR3 length: 13 amino acids. Germline V gives CDR1 MDHEN, CDR2 SYDVKM. CDR3 nucleotides: TGTGCCAGCAGTTCCGGACTAGCGGCCGAGCAGTACTTC. It translates to CASSSGLAAEQYF.

This sequence joins TRBV7-2 and TRBJ1-5; 8 bases agree with TRBD1. Per the germline V gene, CDR1 is SGHTA and CDR2 is FQGNSA. The CDR3 extends over 16 amino acids. With V trimmed by 5 bases and J by 3 bases, 9 bases remained unmatched. The CDR3 here is CASSQGLDRVNQPQHF. The DNA for the CDR3 is TGTGCCAGCAGCCAGGGATTGGACAGGGTCAATCAGCCCCAGCATTTT.

The gene calls are TRBV27 and TRBJ1-2, with 8 bases matching TRBD1. This CDR3 is built from 13 residues. CDR1 is MNHEY, CDR2 SMNVEV, per germline (reference sequence). V was clipped by 4 bases and J by 8 bases; unmatched bases: 6. For the CDR3, the DNA is TGTGCCAGCAGTTCGCAGGGGGCGGGGGGCTACACCTTC. Protein: CASSSQGAGGYTF.

Concerning this clone: This specimen includes other DNA sequences encoding the same CDR3. This rearrangement joins TRBV5-1 to TRBJ2-1; 7 nucleotides agree with TRBD2. This CDR3 region has 15 residues. The germline V gene encodes CDR1 SGHRS and CDR2 YFSETQ. V lost 0 bases, J lost 2 bases, and 2 bases stayed unmatched. Here the CDR3 DNA reads TGCGCCAGCAGCTTGGGCAGCGGGGCCTACAATGAGCAGTTCTTC. Amino acids: CASSLGSGAYNEQFF.

This clone is a singleton in its sample. This chain links TRBV5-1 with TRBJ2-7, with TRBD2 matching 11 bases. J gave up 2 bases and V 2 bases, and 3 bases lay outside the gene matches. The CDR3 spans 15 residues. Germline CDR1 reads SGHRS; CDR2 reads YFSETQ. The CDR3 here is CASSFLTSGTYEQYF. As DNA, the CDR3 is TGCGCCAGCAGCTTCTTGACTAGCGGGACCTACGAGCAGTACTTC. The whole variable domain, remainder taken from reference TRBV5-1 and TRBJ2-7, is KAGVTQTPRYLIKTRGQQVTLSCSPISGHRSVSWYQQTPGQGLQFLFEYFSETQRNKGNFPGRFSGRQFSNSRSEMNVSTLELGDSALYLCASSFLTSGTYEQYFGPGTRLTVT.

The rearrangement uses TRBV5-4 and TRBJ2-4, with 7 bases fitting TRBD1. The trim removed 4 bases at V and 0 bases at J, leaving 7 bases unmatched. Germline V gives CDR1 SGHNT, CDR2 YYREEE (reference sequence). The CDR3 is 16 amino acids. Written as DNA, the CDR3 is TGTGCCAGCAGCCCCAGGACAGGTTTAGCCAAAAACATTCAGTACTTC. Protein: CASSPRTGLAKNIQYF.

The rearrangement links TRBV6-5 to TRBJ2-3; D might be TRBD2 (6 bases). CDR3 length: 16 amino acids. V lost 0 bases to trimming and J lost 2 bases, with 12 bases between them. Germline CDR1 MNHEY, CDR2 SVGAGI. The CDR3 reads CASSYSGGLYTDTQYF. The CDR3 DNA sequence: TGTGCCAGCAGTTACTCGGGGGGACTCTACACAGATACGCAGTATTTT.

This clone was seen only once. This chain links TRBV5-6 with TRBJ1-1; D gene uncertain. Germline V CDR1 and CDR2: SGHDT, YYEEEE. The V and J ends lost 0 bases and 5 bases respectively, with 11 bases between them. The CDR3 consists of 14 residues. The CDR3 region is CASSLGGLGTEAFF. DNA of the CDR3: TGTGCCAGCAGCTTGGGAGGGTTGGGGACTGAAGCTTTCTTT. The variable domain in full, completed from reference TRBV5-6 and TRBJ1-1, reads DAGVTQSPTHLIKTRGQQVTLRCSPKSGHDTVSWYQQALGQGPQFIFQYYEEEERQRGNFPDRFSGHQFPNYSSELNVNALLLGDSALYLCASSLGGLGTEAFFGQGTRLTVV.